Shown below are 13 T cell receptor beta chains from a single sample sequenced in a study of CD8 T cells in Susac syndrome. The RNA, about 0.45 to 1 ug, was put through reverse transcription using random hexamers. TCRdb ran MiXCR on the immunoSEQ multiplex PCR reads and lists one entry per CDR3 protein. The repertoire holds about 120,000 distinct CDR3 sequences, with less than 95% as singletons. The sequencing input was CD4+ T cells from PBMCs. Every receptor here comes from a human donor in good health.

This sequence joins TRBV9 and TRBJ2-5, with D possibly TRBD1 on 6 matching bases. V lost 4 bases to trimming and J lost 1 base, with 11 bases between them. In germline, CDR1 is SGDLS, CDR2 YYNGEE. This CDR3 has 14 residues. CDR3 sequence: CASSPGTIQETQYF. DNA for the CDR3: TGTGCCAGCAGCCCCGGGACAATCCAAGAGACCCAGTACTTC.

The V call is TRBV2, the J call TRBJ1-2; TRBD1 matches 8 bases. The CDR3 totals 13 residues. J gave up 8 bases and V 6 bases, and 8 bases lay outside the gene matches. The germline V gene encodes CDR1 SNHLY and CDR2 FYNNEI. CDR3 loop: CASSQQGVKGYTF. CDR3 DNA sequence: TGTGCCAGCAGCCAACAGGGGGTTAAGGGCTACACCTTC.

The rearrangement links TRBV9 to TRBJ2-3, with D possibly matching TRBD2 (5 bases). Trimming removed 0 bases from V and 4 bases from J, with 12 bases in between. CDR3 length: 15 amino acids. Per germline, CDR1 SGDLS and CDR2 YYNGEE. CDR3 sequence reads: CASSVDSARADTQYF. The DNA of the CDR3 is TGTGCCAGCAGCGTAGACTCAGCGAGGGCAGATACGCAGTATTTT.

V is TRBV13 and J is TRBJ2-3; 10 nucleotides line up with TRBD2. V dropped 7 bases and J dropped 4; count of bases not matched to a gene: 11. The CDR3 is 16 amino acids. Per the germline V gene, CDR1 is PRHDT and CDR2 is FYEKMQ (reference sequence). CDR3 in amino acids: CASTAGLAGDADTQYF. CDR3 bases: TGTGCCAGCACCGCGGGGCTAGCGGGAGACGCAGATACGCAGTATTTT. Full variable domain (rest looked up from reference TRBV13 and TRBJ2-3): AAGVIQSPRHLIKEKRETATLKCYPIPRHDTVYWYQQGPGQDPQFLISFYEKMQSDKGSIPDRFSAQQFSDYHSELNMSSLELGDSALYFCASTAGLAGDADTQYFGPGTRLTVL.

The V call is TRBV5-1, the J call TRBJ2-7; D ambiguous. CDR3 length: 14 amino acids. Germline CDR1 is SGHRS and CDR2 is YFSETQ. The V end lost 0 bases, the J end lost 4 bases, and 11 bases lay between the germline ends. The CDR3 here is CASSLGATPYEQYF. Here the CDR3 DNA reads TGCGCCAGCAGCTTGGGGGCTACTCCATACGAGCAGTACTTC. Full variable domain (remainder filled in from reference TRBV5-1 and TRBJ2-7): KAGVTQTPRYLIKTRGQQVTLSCSPISGHRSVSWYQQTPGQGLQFLFEYFSETQRNKGNFPGRFSGRQFSNSRSEMNVSTLELGDSALYLCASSLGATPYEQYFGPGTRLTVT.

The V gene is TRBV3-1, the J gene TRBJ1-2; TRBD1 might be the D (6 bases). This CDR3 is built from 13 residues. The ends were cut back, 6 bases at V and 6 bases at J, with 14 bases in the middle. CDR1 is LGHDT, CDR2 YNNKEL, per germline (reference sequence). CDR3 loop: CASRNRDRDGYTF. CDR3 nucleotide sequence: TGTGCCAGCAGAAACAGGGACCGGGATGGCTACACCTTC.

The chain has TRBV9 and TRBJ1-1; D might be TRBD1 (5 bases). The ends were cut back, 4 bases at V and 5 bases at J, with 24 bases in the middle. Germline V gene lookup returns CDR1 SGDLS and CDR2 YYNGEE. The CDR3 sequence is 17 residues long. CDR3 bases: TGTGCCAGCAGCCGCTTTGTGGGGCGTCTAACTGGGACTGAAGCTTTCTTT. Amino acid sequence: CASSRFVGRLTGTEAFF. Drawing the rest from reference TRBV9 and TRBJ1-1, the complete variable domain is DSGVTQTPKHLITATGQRVTLRCSPRSGDLSVYWYQQSLDQGLQFLIQYYNGEERAKGNILERFSAQQFPDLHSELNLSSLELGDSALYFCASSRFVGRLTGTEAFFGQGTRLTVV.

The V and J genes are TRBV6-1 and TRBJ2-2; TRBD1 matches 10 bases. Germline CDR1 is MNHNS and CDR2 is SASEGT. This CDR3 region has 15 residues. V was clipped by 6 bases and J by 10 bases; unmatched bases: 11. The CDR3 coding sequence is TGTGCCAGCAGCCCGGGACAGGGGCAACTTAAGGAGCTGTTTTTT. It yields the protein CASSPGQGQLKELFF.

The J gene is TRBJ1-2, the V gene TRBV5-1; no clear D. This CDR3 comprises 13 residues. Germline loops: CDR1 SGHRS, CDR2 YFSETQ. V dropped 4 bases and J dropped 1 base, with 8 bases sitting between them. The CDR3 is CASSPTVNYGYTF. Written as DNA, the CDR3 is TGCGCCAGCAGCCCTACAGTTAACTATGGCTACACCTTC. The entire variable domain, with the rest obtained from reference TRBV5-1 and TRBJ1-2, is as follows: KAGVTQTPRYLIKTRGQQVTLSCSPISGHRSVSWYQQTPGQGLQFLFEYFSETQRNKGNFPGRFSGRQFSNSRSEMNVSTLELGDSALYLCASSPTVNYGYTFGSGTRLTVV.

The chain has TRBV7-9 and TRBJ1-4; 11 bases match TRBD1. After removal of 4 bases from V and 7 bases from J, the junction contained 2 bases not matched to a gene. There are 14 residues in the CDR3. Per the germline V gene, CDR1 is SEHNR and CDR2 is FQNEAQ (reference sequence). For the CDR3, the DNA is TGTGCCAGCAGCTCGGGACAGGGGGGTGAAAAACTGTTTTTT. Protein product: CASSSGQGGEKLFF.

In DNA form, the CDR3 reads TGTGCCAGCAGTGTAATGATAGATTACGAGCAGTACTTC. It translates to CASSVMIDYEQYF. This chain connects TRBV2 to TRBJ2-7; D is unclear. Looked up from germline, CDR1 is SNHLY and CDR2 is FYNNEI. V was cut by 4 bases and J by 4 bases, with 11 bases left in between. The CDR3 spans 13 residues.

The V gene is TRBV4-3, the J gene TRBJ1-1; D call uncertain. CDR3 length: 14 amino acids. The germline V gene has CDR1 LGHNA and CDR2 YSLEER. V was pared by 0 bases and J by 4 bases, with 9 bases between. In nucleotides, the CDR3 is TGCGCCAGCAGCCAAGAAGTGGGGATCACTGAAGCTTTCTTT. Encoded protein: CASSQEVGITEAFF.

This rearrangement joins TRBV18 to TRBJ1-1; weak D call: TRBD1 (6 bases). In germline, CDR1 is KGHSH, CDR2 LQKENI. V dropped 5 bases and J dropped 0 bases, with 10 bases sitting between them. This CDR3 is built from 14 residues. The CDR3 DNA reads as TGTGCCAGCTCAGCAGGGGCTATGAACACTGAAGCTTTCTTT. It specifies CASSAGAMNTEAFF.